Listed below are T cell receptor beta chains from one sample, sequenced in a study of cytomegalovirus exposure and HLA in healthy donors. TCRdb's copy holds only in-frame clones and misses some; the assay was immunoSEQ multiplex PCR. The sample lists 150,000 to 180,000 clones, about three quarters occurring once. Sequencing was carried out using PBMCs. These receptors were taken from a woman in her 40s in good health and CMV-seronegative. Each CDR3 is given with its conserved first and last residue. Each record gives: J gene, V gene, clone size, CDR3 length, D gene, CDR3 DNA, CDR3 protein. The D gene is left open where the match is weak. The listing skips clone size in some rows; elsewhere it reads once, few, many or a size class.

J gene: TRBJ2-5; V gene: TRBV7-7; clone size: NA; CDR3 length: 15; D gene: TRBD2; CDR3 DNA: TGTGCTAGCAGCTTTGGGGGGAGGGCCGGTGAGACCCAGTACTTC; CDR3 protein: CASSFGGRAGETQYF
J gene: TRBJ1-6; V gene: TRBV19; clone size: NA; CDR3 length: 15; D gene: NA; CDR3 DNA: TGTGCCAGTAGGATCCGGGAAGCGGAGGGTTCACCCCTCCACTTT; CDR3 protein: CASRIREAEGSPLHF
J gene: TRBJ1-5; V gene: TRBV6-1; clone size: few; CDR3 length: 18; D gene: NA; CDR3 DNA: TGTGCCAGCAGTGAACGAGTTCGAGGGGGTGATAGCAATCAGCCCCAGCATTTT; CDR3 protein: CASSERVRGGDSNQPQHF
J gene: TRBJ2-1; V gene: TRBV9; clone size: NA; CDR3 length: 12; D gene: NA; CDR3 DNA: TGTGCCAGCAGCGTAGCGGGGAGTGAGCAGTTCTTC; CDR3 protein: CASSVAGSEQFF
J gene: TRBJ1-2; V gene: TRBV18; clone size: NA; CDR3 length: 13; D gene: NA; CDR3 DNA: TGTGCCAGCTCACCGGCGGATGGCTATGGCTACACCTTC; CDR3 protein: CASSPADGYGYTF
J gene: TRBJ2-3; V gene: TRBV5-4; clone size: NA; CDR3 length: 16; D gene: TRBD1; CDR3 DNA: TGTGCCAGCAGCTTGGGGTTCGGACAGGGGGGAGATACGCAGTATTTT; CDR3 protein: CASSLGFGQGGDTQYF
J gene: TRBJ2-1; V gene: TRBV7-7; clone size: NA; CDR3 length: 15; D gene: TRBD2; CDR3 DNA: TGTGCTAGCAGCTTAATTGGCGGGGGGCTGAATGAGCAGTTCTTC; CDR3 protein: CASSLIGGGLNEQFF
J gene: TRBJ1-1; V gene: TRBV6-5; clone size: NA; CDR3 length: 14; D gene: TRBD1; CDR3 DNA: TGTGCCAGCAGTTACTCAGACAGGGTCAATGAAGCTTTCTTT; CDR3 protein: CASSYSDRVNEAFF
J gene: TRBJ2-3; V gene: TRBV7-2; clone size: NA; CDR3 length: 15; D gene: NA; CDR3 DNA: TGTGCCAGCAGCCCACTTGGGCCTAGCACAGATACGCAGTATTTT; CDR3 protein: CASSPLGPSTDTQYF
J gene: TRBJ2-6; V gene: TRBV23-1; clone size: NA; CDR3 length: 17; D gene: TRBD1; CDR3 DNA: TGCGCCAGCAGTCGAGTGGGACAGCCCTCTGGGGCCAACGTCCTGACTTTC; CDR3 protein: CASSRVGQPSGANVLTF
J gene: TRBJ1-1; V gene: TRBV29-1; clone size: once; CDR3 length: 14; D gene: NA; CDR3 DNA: TGCAGCGTTCCGCGGGGCGTTACGAACACTGAAGCTTTCTTT; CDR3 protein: CSVPRGVTNTEAFF
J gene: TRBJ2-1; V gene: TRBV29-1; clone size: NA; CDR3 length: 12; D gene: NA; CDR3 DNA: TGCAGCAAGCGGACCGGCCGGAATGAGCAGTTCTTC; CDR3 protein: CSKRTGRNEQFF
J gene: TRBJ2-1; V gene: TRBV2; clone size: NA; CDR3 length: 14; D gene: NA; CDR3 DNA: TGTGCCAGCAGTGAAGGACTTTCCTACAATGAGCAGTTCTTC; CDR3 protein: CASSEGLSYNEQFF
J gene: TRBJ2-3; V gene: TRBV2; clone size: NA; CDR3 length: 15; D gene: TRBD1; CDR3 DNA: TGTGCCAGCAGTCTGGGACAGGGGAACACAGATACGCAGTATTTT; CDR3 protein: CASSLGQGNTDTQYF
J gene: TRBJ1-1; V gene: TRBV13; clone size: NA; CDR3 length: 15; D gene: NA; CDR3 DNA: TGTGCCAGCAGCTCCTCCTTACTAGGAGGCACTGAAGCTTTCTTT; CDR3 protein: CASSSSLLGGTEAFF
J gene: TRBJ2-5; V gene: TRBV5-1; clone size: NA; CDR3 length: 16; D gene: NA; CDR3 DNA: TGCGCCAGCAGCCAGTTTAGTGGCGGGACCCAAGAGACCCAGTACTTC; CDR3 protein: CASSQFSGGTQETQYF
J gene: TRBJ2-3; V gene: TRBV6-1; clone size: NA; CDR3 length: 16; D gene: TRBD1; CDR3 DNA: TGTGCCAGCAGTGAGCCCGGGACAGGGACCCCAGATACGCAGTATTTT; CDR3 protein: CASSEPGTGTPDTQYF
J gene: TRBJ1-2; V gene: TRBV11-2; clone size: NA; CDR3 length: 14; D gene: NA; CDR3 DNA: TGTGCCAGCAGCTTAAACAGAGCTAACTATGGCTACACCTTC; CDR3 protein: CASSLNRANYGYTF
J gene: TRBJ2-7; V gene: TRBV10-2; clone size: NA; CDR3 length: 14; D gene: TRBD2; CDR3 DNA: TGCGCCAGCACAGCGGGAGAAGGGGTATACGAGCAGTACTTC; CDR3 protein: CASTAGEGVYEQYF
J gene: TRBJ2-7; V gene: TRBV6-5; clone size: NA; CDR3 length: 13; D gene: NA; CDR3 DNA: TGTGCCACCGACAACCCGCCCACCTACGAGCAGTACTTC; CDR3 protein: CATDNPPTYEQYF
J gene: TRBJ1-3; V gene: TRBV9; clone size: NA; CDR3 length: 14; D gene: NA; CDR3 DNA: TGTGCCAGCAGCGTAGGGGGTGGCGGGGACACCATATATTTT; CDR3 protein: CASSVGGGGDTIYF
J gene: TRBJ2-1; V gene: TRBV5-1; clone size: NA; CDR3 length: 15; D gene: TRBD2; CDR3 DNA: TGCGCCAGCAGCTTGGTTACTAGCGGGAATGATGAGCAGTTCTTC; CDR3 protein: CASSLVTSGNDEQFF
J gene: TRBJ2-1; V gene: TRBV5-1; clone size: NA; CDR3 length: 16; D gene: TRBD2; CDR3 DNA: TGCGCCAGCAGCTTGCCTACTAGCGGGGGGAGCAATGAGCAGTTCTTC; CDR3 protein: CASSLPTSGGSNEQFF
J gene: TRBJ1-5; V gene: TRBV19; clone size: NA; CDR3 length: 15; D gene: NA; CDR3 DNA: TGTGCCAGTAGTGCCCAGGGGTCACGCAATCAGCCCCAGCATTTT; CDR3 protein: CASSAQGSRNQPQHF
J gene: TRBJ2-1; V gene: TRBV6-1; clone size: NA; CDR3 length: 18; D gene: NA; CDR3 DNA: TGTGCCAGCAGTGATCATACAAAGGGGACAACCCGGGGCCACCGTCGATTCTTC; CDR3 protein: CASSDHTKGTTRGHRRFF
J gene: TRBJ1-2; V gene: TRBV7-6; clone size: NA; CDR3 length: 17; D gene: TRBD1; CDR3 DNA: TGTGCCAGCAGCTTAGTGATGGACAGGGCGCCTACCTTCGGCTACACCTTC; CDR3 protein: CASSLVMDRAPTFGYTF
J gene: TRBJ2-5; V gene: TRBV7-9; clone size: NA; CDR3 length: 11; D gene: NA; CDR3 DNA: TGTGGAGGTGAGAAGCAAGAGACCCAGTACTTC; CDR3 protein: CGGEKQETQYF
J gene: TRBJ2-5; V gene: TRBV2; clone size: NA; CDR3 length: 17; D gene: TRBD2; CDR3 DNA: TGTGCCAGCAACGGGGGGACTAGCGGGAGTTTAAGGGAGACCCAGTACTTC; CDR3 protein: CASNGGTSGSLRETQYF
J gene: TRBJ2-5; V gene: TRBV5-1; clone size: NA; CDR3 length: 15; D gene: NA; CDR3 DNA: TGCGCCAGCAGCTTAGGAGGTCAGTCCCAAGAGACCCAGTACTTC; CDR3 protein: CASSLGGQSQETQYF
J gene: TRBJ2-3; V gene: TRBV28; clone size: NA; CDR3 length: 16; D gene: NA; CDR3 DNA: TGTGCCAGCAGTTTACGAGTCAGGGCTCGCACAGATACGCAGTATTTT; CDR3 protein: CASSLRVRARTDTQYF
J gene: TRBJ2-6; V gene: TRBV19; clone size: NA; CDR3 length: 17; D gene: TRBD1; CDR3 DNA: TGTGCCAGTAGGCCGGGACAGGGAAAGTCTGGGGCCAACGTCCTGACTTTC; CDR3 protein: CASRPGQGKSGANVLTF
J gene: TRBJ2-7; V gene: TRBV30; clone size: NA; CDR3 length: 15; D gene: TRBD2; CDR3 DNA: TGTGCCTGGAGTCCCCTGGCGGGAGTGAAATCCGAGCAGTACTTC; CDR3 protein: CAWSPLAGVKSEQYF
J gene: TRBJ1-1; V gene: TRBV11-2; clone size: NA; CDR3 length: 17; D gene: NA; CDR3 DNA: TGTGCCAGCAGCTTAGCGGTACGGGAACACATGAACACTGAAGCTTTCTTT; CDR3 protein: CASSLAVREHMNTEAFF
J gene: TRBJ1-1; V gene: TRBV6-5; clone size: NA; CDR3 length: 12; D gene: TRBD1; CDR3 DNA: TGTGCCAGCAGTAGGGGGCAGGGGAACGCTTTCTTT; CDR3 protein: CASSRGQGNAFF
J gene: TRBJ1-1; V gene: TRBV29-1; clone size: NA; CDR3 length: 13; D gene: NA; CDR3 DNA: TGCAGCGCACGCAGGGGCCTATACACTGAAGCTTTCTTT; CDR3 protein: CSARRGLYTEAFF
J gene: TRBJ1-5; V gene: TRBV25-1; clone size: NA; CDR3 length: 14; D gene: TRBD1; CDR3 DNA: TGTGCCAGCAGCGGGACAGGGGGCAATCAGCCCCAGCATTTT; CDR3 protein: CASSGTGGNQPQHF
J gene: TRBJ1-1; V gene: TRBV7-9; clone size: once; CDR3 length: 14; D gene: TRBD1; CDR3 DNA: TGTGCCAGCAGCAAGGGGACAGAGAACACTGAAGCTTTCTTT; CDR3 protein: CASSKGTENTEAFF
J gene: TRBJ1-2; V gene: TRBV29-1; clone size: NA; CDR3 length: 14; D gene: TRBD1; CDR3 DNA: TGCAGCGTTGAGGGGCTGACAGGGGGAAGCGGCTACACCTTC; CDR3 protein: CSVEGLTGGSGYTF
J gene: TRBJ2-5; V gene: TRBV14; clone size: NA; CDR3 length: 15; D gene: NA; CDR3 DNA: TGTGCCAGCAGCCCCGTCCGGGGGACTGCAGAGACCCAGTACTTC; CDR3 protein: CASSPVRGTAETQYF
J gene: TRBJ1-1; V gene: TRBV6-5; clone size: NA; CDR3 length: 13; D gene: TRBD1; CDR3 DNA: TGTGCCACCTCAAAGGGGGCGCGGACTGAAGCTTTCTTT; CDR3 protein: CATSKGARTEAFF
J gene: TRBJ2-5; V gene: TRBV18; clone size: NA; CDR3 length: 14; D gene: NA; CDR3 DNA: TGTGCCAGCTCACCAGGACACTATCAAGAGACCCAGTACTTC; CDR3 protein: CASSPGHYQETQYF
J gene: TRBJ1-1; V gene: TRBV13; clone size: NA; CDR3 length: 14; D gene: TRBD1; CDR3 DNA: TGTGCCAGCAGCTTTAAGGGGGCTGAAACTGAAGCTTTCTTT; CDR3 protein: CASSFKGAETEAFF
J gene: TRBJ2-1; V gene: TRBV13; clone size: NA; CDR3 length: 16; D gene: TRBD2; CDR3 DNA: TGTGCCAGCAGCTTAGGCGTCGGGGGGGCCTACAATGAGCAGTTCTTC; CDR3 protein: CASSLGVGGAYNEQFF
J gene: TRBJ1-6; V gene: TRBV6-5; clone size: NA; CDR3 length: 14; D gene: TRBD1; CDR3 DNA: TGTGCCAGCAGTTCACAGGGGAGTAGTTCACCCCTCCACTTT; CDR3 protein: CASSSQGSSSPLHF
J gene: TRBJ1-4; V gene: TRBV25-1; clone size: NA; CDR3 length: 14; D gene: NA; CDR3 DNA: TGTGCCAGCAGTGGCAGGGAATCGGGTGAAAAACTGTTTTTT; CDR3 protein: CASSGRESGEKLFF
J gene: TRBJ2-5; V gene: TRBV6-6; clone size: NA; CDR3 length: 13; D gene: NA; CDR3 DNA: TGTGCCAGCAGAGGAGGGTCGGATGAGACCCAGTACTTC; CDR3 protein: CASRGGSDETQYF
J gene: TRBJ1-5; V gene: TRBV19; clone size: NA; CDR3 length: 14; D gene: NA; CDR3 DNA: TGTGCCAGTAGTATGAGAAGCCTCAACCAGCCCCAGCATTTT; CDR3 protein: CASSMRSLNQPQHF
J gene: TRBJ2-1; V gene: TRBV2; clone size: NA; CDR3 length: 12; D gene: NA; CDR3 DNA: TGTGCCAGCAGTGGAGGGACTCTGGAGCAGTTCTTC; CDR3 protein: CASSGGTLEQFF
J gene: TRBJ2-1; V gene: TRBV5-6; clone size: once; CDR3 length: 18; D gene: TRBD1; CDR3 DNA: TGTGCCAGCAGCTTGTTCGCCCCCGGGACAGGCGTCTACAATGAGCAGTTCTTC; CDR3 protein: CASSLFAPGTGVYNEQFF
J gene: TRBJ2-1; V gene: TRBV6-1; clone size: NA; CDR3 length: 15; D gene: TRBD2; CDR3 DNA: TGTGCCAGCAGCGATAGCGGGAGGATCTACAATGAGCAGTTCTTC; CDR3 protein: CASSDSGRIYNEQFF
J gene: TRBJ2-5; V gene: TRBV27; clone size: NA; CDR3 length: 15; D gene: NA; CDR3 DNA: TGTGCCAGCAGTCCAAAGTACCAGTCCCAAGAGACCCAGTACTTC; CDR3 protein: CASSPKYQSQETQYF
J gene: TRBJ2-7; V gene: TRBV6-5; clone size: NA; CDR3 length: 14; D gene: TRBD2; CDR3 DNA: TGTGCCAGCAGTCCCGGGACTACCTCCTACGAGCAGTACTTC; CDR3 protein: CASSPGTTSYEQYF
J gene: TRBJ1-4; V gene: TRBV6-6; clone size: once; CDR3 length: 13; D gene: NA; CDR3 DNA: TGTGCCAGCACTGAGCGGGGTAATGAAAAACTGTTTTTT; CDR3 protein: CASTERGNEKLFF
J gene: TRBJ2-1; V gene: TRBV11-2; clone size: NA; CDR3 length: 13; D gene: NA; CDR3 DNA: TGTGCCAGCAGCCCTGCCTCGGGGAATGAGCAGTTCTTC; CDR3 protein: CASSPASGNEQFF
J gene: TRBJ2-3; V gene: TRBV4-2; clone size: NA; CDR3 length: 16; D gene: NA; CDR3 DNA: TGTGCCAGCAGCCAAGAATTCTCAACAAGCACAGATACGCAGTATTTT; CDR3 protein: CASSQEFSTSTDTQYF
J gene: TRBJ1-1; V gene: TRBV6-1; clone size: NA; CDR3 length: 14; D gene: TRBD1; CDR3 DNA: TGTGCCAGCAGTGTGGACAGGGTGGACACTGAAGCTTTCTTT; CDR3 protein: CASSVDRVDTEAFF
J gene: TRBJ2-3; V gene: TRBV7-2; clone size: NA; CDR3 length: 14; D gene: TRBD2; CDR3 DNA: TGTGCCAGCAGCTTCAGCGGGACCACAGATACGCAGTATTTT; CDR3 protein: CASSFSGTTDTQYF
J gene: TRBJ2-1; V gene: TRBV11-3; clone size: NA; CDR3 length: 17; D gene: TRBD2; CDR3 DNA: TGTGCCAGCAGCCTCAGGGGACTAGCGGGAGTGGGTAATGAGCAGTTCTTC; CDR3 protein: CASSLRGLAGVGNEQFF